This T cell receptor beta chain was recorded in a study of T cell changes during pregnancy in multiple sclerosis. The V end lost 7 bases, the J end lost 5 bases, and 19 bases lay between the germline ends. This CDR3 is built from 14 residues. Germline-derived CDR1 and CDR2 are GTSNPN and SVGIG (reference sequence). The method was immunoSEQ multiplex PCR; TCRdb's version includes in-frame clones alone and lacks a portion of them. The data contain tens of thousands of clones, 85% to 90% of them singletons. This rearrangement joins TRBV30 to TRBJ2-3, with a weak D call TRBD2 (6 bases). The TCR comes from a female donor with multiple sclerosis, enrolled in a pregnancy study. Sequences were derived from CD4+ T cells from peripheral blood mononuclear cells, sampled in the first trimester of pregnancy. In nucleotides, the CDR3 is TGTGCCTCCACCCCCGGGGGAGTTGGAGATACGCAGTATTTT. It specifies CASTPGGVGDTQYF.